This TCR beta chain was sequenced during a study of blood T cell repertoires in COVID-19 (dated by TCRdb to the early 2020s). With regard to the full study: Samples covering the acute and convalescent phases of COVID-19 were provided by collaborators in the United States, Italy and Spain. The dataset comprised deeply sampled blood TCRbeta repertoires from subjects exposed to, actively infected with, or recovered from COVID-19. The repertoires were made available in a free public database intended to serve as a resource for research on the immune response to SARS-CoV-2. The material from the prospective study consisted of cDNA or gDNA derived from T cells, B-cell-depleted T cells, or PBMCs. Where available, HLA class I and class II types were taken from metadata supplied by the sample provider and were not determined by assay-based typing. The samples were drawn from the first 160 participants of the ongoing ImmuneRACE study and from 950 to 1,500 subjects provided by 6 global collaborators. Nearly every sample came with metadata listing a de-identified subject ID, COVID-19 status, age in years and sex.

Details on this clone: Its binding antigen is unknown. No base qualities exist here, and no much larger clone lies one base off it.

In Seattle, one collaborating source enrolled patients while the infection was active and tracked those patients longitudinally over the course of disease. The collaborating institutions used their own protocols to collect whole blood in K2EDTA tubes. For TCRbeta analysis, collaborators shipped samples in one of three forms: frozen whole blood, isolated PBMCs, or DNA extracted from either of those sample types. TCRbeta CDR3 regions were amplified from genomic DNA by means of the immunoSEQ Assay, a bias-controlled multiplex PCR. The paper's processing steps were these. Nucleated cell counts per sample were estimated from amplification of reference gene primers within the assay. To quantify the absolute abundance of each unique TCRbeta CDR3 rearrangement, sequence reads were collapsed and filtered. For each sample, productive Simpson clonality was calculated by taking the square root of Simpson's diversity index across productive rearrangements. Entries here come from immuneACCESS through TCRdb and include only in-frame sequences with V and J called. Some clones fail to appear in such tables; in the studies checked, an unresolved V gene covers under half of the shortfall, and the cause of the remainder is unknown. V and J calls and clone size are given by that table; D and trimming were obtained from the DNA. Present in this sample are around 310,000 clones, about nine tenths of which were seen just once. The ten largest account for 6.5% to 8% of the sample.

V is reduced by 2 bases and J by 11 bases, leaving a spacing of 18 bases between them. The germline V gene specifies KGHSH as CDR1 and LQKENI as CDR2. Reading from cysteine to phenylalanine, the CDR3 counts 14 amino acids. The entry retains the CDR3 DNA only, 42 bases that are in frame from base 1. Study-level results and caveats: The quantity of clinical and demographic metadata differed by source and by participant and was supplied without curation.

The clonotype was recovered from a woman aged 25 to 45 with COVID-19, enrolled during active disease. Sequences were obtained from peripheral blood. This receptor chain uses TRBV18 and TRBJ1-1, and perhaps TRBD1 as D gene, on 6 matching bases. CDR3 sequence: CASSPLGDNREAFF. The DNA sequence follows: TGTGCCAGCTCACCATTAGGGGACAATCGTGAGGCTTTCTTT.